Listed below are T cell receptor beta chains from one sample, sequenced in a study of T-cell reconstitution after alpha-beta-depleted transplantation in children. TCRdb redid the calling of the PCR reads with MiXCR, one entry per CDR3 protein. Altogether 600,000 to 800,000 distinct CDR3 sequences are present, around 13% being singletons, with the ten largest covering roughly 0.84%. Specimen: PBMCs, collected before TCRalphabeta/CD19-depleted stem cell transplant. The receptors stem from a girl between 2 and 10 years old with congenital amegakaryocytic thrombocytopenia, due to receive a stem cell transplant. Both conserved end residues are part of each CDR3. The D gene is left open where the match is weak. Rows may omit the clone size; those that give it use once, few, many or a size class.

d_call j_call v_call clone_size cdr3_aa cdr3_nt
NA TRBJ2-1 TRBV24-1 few CATSDHSLASYNEQFF TGTGCCACCAGTGATCACTCACTAGCTTCCTACAATGAGCAGTTCTTC
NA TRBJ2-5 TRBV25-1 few CASSERARETQYF TGTGCCAGCAGTGAGAGGGCCCGGGAGACCCAGTACTTC
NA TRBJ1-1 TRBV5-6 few CASSLYEGGGRNTEAFF TGTGCCAGCAGCTTGTATGAGGGAGGGGGTAGGAACACTGAAGCTTTCTTT
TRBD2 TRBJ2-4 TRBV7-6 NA CASSLGRGGQTRAKNIQYF TGTGCCAGCAGCTTAGGCCGGGGAGGGCAGACAAGAGCCAAAAACATTCAGTACTTC
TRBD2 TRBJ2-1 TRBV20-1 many CSARVSSGRLDEQFF TGCAGTGCTAGAGTCTCTAGCGGGAGGTTGGATGAGCAGTTCTTC
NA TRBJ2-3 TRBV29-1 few CSVEGGNEADTQYF TGCAGCGTCGAGGGAGGAAACGAGGCAGATACGCAGTATTTT
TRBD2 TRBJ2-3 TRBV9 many CASSVDMRELAADTQYF TGTGCCAGCAGCGTAGATATGCGGGAGTTGGCCGCAGATACGCAGTATTTT
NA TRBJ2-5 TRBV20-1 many CSARDPAPWGETQYF TGCAGTGCTAGAGATCCGGCACCCTGGGGAGAGACCCAGTACTTC
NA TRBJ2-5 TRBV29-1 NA CSVEDPGDQETQYF TGCAGCGTTGAAGATCCGGGGGACCAAGAGACCCAGTACTTC
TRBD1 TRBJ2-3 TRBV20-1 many CSAQQGAPDTQYF TGCAGTGCACAACAGGGGGCACCAGATACGCAGTATTTT
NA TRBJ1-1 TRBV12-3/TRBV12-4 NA CASNPVANTEAFF TGTGCCAGCAACCCCGTCGCCAACACTGAAGCTTTCTTT
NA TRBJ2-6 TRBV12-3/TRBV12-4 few CASSPPDGANVLTF TGTGCCAGCAGTCCCCCGGATGGGGCCAACGTCCTGACTTTC
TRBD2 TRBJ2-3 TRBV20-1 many CSARPLAGERADTQYF TGCAGTGCTAGGCCACTAGCGGGAGAAAGGGCAGATACGCAGTATTTT
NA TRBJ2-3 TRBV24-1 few CATSDFRYLTQYF TGTGCCACCAGTGATTTCCGCTATCTGACGCAGTATTTT
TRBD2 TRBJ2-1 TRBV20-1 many CSVASGSYEQFF TGCAGTGTGGCTAGCGGGAGTTATGAGCAGTTCTTC
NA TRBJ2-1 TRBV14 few CASSQLGAGANEQFF TGTGCCAGCAGCCAATTGGGGGCGGGAGCCAATGAGCAGTTCTTC
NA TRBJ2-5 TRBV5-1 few CASSLTGMEETQYF TGCGCCAGCAGCTTAACAGGGATGGAAGAGACCCAGTACTTC
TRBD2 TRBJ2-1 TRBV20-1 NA CSARAWTSGRVNEQFF TGCAGTGCTAGGGCTTGGACTAGCGGGAGGGTCAATGAGCAGTTCTTC
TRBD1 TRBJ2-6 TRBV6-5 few CASSHGTGPSGANVLTF TGTGCCAGCAGTCACGGGACAGGGCCATCTGGGGCCAACGTCCTGACTTTC
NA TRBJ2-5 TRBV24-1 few CATLAWNWDF TGTGCCACCCTAGCGTGGAATTGGGACTTC
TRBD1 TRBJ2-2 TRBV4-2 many CASSPTTGQGAGELFF TGTGCCAGCAGCCCTACCACTGGACAGGGGGCCGGGGAGCTGTTTTTT
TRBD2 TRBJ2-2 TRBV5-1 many CASSLVAGDTGELFF TGCGCCAGCAGCTTGGTAGCGGGAGACACCGGGGAGCTGTTTTTT
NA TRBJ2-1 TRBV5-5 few CASILGTTRENEQFF TGTGCCAGCATCCTCGGGACAACCAGGGAAAATGAGCAGTTCTTC
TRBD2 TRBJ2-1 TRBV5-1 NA CASSSPGTSGSGYNEQFF TGCGCCAGCAGCTCACCCGGGACTAGCGGGAGTGGCTACAATGAGCAGTTCTTC
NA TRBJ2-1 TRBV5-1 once CASSPNDRHQFF TGCGCCAGCAGCCCAAACGACAGGCACCAGTTCTTC
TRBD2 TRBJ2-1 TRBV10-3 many CAISGTSGSYNEQFF TGTGCCATCAGTGGGACTAGCGGGAGCTACAATGAGCAGTTCTTC
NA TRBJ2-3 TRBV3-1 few CASSQVNVADTQYF TGTGCCAGCAGCCAAGTGAACGTAGCAGATACGCAGTATTTT
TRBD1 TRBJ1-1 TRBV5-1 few CASSLEGQGAITEAFF TGCGCCAGCAGCTTGGAGGGCCAGGGGGCGATCACTGAAGCTTTCTTT
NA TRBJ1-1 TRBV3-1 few CASSQGRFFRTEAFF TGTGCCAGCAGCCAAGGGCGGTTCTTCAGGACTGAAGCTTTCTTT
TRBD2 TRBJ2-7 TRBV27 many CATKPAGETNEQYF TGTGCCACCAAACCAGCGGGAGAAACTAACGAGCAGTACTTC
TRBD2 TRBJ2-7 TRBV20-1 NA CSARPHVSGTRHEQYF TGCAGTGCTAGACCACACGTTAGCGGGACTCGCCACGAGCAGTACTTC
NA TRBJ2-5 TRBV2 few CASRNLRKGQETQYF TGTGCCAGCAGGAATCTCCGTAAAGGCCAAGAGACCCAGTACTTC
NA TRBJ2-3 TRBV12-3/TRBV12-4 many CASSIDLAGPSTDTQYF TGTGCCAGCAGTATCGATCTAGCAGGGCCTAGCACAGATACGCAGTATTTT
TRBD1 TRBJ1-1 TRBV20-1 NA CGARDHRGAATEAFF TGCGGTGCTAGAGACCACAGGGGAGCCGCGACTGAAGCTTTCTTT
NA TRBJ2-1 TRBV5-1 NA CASSLELATRFFSSYNEQFF TGCGCCAGCAGCTTGGAACTAGCCACTCGATTCTTCAGCTCCTACAATGAGCAGTTCTTC
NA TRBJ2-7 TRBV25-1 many CASSVLNYEQYF TGTGCCAGCAGCGTATTAAATTACGAGCAGTACTTC
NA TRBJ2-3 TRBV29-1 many CSVGASTDTQYF TGCAGCGTTGGGGCGTCCACAGATACGCAGTATTTT
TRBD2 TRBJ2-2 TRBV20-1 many CSAQSGILTGELFF TGCAGTGCACAAAGCGGGATCCTCACCGGGGAGCTGTTTTTT
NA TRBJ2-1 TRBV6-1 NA CASSEVPPGGLGEQFF TGTGCCAGCAGCGAAGTCCCCCCCGGAGGATTGGGTGAGCAGTTCTTC
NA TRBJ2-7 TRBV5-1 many CASSVQGAWEQYF TGCGCCAGCAGCGTGCAAGGGGCGTGGGAGCAGTACTTC
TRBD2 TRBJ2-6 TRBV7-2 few CASSLALAGGLSGANVLTF TGTGCCAGCAGCTTAGCCCTAGCGGGCGGACTTTCTGGGGCCAACGTCCTGACTTTC
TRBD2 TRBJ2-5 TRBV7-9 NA CASSNTRAGGTLETQYF TGTGCCAGCAGCAATACTCGAGCGGGAGGAACGTTGGAGACCCAGTACTTC
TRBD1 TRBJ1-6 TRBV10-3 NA CAISDLLSDRGNDSPLHF TGTGCCATCAGTGACCTACTATCGGACAGGGGAAACGATTCACCCCTCCACTTT
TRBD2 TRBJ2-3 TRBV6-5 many CASSYSSSGASTDTQYF TGTGCCAGCAGTTACTCCTCTAGCGGGGCTAGCACAGATACGCAGTATTTT
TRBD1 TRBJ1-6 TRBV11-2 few CASSLAAGTGLNSPLHF TGTGCCAGCAGCTTGGCTGCCGGGACAGGGCTGAATTCACCCCTCCACTTT
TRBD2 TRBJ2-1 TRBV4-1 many CASSQTGLAGYNEQFF TGCGCCAGCAGCCAGACGGGACTAGCGGGCTACAATGAGCAGTTCTTC
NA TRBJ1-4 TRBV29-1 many CSVDVGQGPEKLFF TGCAGCGTTGATGTAGGGCAGGGACCTGAAAAACTGTTTTTT